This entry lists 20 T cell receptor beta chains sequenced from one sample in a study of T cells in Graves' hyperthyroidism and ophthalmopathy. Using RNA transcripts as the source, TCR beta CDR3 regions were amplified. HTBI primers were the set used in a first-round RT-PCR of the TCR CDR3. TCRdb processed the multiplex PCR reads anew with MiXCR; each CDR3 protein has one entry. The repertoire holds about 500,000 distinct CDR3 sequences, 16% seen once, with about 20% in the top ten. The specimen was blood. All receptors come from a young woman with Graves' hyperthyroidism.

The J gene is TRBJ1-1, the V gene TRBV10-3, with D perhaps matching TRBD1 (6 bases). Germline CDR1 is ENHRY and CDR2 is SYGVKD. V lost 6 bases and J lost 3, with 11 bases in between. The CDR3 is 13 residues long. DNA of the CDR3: TGTGCCATCAGCTATTCAGGGGACACTGAAGCTTTCTTT. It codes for CAISYSGDTEAFF.

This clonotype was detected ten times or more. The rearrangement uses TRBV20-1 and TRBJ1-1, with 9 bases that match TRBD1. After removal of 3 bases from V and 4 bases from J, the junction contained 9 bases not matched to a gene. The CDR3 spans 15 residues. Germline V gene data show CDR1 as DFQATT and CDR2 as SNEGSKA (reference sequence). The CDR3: CSARENTGGVTEAFF. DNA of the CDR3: TGCAGTGCTAGGGAAAACACAGGGGGCGTCACTGAAGCTTTCTTT.

The chain's CDR3 is CASSLVPGREQFF. In DNA form, the CDR3 reads TGTGCCAGCAGCTTAGTTCCGGGGCGTGAGCAGTTCTTC. V and J are TRBV11-3 and TRBJ2-1; either TRBD1 or TRBD2 may supply D (5 bases each). V gave up 1 base and J gave up 9 bases, with 10 bases separating them. Germline V gene data show CDR1 as SGHNT and CDR2 as YENEEA. The CDR3 totals 13 residues.

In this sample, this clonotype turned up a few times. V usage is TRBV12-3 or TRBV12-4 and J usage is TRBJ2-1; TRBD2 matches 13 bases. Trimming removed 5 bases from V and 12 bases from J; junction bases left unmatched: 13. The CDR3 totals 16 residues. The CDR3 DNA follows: TGTGCCAGCAGTAGCCCAGGACTAGCGGGGGCCGGGCGGCAGTTCTTC. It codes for CASSSPGLAGAGRQFF.

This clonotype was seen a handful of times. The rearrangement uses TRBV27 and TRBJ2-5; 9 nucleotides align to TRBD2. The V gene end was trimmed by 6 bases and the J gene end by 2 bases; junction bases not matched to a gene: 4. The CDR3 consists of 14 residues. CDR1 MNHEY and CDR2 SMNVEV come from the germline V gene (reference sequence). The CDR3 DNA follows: TGTGCCAGCAGGCGACTAGCGGCACAAGAGACCCAGTACTTC. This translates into CASRRLAAQETQYF.

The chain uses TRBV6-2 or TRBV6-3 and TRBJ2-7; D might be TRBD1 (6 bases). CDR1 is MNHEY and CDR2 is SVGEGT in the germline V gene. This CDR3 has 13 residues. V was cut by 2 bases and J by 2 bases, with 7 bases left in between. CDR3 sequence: CASSYGGPYEQYF. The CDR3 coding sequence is TGTGCCAGCAGTTACGGGGGCCCCTACGAGCAGTACTTC.

The CDR3 reads CSARGWVNTGELFF. Written as DNA, the CDR3 is TGCAGTGCCAGGGGGTGGGTAAACACCGGGGAGCTGTTTTTT. The chain has TRBV20-1 and TRBJ2-2, with 7 bases identical to TRBD1. Germline CDR1 and CDR2: DFQATT and SNEGSKA (reference sequence). The CDR3 runs to 14 residues. With V trimmed by 6 bases and J by 2 bases, 6 bases remained unmatched.

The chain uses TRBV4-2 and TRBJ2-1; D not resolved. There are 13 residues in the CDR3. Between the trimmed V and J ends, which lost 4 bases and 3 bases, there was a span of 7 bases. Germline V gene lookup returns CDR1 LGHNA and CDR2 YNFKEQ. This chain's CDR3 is CASSPASYNEQFF. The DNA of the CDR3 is TGTGCCAGCAGCCCCGCGAGCTACAATGAGCAGTTCTTC.

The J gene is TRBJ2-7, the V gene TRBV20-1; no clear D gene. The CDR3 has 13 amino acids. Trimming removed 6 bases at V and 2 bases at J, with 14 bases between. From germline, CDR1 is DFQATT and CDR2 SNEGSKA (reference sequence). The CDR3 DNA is TGCAGTGCCTCAGGACCGAGCCCCTACGAGCAGTACTTC. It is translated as CSASGPSPYEQYF.

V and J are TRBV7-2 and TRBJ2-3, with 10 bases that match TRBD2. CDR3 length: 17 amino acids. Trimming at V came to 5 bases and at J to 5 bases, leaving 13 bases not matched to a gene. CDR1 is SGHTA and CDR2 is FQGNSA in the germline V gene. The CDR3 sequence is CASSHRGSGGGGDTQYF. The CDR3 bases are TGTGCCAGCAGCCATCGGGGGAGCGGGGGGGGAGGAGATACGCAGTATTTT.

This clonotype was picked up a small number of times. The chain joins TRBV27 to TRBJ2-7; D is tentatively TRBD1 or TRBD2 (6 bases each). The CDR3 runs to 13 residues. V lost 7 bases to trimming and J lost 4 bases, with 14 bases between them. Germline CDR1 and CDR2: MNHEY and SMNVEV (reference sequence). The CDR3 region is CASTMRGEYEQYF. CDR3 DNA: TGTGCCAGCACGATGAGGGGGGAGTACGAGCAGTACTTC.

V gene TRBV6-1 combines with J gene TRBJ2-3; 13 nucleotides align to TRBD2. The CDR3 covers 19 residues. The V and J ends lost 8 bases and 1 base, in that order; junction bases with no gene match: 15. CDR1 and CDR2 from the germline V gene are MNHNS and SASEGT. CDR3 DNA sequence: TGTGCCAGCTCTGGGACTAGCGGGACGACCCTAGGAGGCACAGATACGCAGTATTTT. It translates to CASSGTSGTTLGGTDTQYF.

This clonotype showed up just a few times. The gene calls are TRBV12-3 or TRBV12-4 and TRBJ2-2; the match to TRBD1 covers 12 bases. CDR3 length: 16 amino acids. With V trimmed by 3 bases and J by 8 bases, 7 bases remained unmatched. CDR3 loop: CASSFSGTGGQGELFF. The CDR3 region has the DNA TGTGCCAGCAGTTTCTCCGGGACAGGGGGCCAAGGGGAGCTGTTTTTT.

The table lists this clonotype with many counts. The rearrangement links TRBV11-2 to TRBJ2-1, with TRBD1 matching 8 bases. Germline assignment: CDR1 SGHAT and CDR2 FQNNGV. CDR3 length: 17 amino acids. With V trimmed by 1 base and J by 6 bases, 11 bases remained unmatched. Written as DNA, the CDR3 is TGTGCCAGCAGCTTAGGTCCAGGGGGCGACAGGGGCAATGAGCAGTTCTTC. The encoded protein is CASSLGPGGDRGNEQFF.

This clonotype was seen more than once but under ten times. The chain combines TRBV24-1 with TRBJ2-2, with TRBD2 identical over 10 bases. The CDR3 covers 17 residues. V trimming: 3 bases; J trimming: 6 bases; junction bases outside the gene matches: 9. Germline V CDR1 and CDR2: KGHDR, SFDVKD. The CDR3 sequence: CATSDPIVTSGSGELFF. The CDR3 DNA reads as TGTGCCACCAGTGATCCTATCGTGACTAGCGGGTCCGGGGAGCTGTTTTTT.

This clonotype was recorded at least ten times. The chain's CDR3 is CATARYNEQFF. DNA for the CDR3: TGTGCCACCGCACGGTACAATGAGCAGTTCTTC. The genes are TRBV2 and TRBJ2-1; D remains unclear. V lost 10 bases to trimming and J lost 4 bases, with 8 bases between them. This CDR3 is 11 amino acids long. CDR1 SNHLY and CDR2 FYNNEI come from the germline V gene.

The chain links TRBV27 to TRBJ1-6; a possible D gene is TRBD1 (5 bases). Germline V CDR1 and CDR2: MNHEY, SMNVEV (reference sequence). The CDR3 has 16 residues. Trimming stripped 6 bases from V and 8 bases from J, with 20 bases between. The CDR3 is CASSSPRGRPDSPLHF. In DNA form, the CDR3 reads TGTGCCAGCAGCTCCCCCCGGGGCAGGCCTGATTCACCCCTCCACTTT.

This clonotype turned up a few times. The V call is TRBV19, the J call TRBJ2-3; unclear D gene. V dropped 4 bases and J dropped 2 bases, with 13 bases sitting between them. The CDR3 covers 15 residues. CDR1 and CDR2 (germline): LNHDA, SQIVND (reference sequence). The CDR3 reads CASSTARPTTDTQYF. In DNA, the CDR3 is TGTGCCAGTAGTACCGCGCGGCCTACCACAGATACGCAGTATTTT. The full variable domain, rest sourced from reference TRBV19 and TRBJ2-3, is DGGITQSPKYLFRKEGQNVTLSCEQNLNHDAMYWYRQDPGQGLRLIYYSQIVNDFQKGDIAEGYSVSREKKESFPLTVTSAQKNPTAFYLCASSTARPTTDTQYFGPGTRLTVL.

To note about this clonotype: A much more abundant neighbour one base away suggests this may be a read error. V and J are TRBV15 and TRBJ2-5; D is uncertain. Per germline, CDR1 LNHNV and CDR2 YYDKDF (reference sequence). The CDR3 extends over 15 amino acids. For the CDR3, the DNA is TGTGCCACCGGCAGAGATCGTATGCCGGTCGAGACCCAGTACTTC. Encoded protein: CATGRDRMPVETQYF. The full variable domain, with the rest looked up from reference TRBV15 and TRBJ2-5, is DAMVIQNPRYQVTQFGKPVTLSCSQTLNHNVMYWYQQKSSQAPKLLFHYYDKDFNNEADTPDNFQSRRPNTSFCFLDIRSPGLGDTAMYLCATGRDRMPVETQYFGPGTRLLVL.

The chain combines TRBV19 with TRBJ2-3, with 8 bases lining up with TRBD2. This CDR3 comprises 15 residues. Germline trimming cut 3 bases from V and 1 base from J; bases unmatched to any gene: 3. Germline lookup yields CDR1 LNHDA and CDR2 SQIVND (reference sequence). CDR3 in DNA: TGTGCCAGTAGTATGACGGGAGGGGGCACAGATACGCAGTATTTT. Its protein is CASSMTGGGTDTQYF.